The T cell receptor beta chain under discussion was sequenced for a study of beta chain features in type 1 diabetes listed by TCRdb under 2018. General notes on the study: No differences in mean age, gender distribution, total cell number or subset yield were found between patients and healthy donors. Regulatory and stem cell-like memory subsets were isolated from only 8 patients and roughly 8 healthy donors, whereas naive and central memory subsets came from all 30 or so donors. A total of approximately 110,000,000 sorted cells were examined across all samples, and a strong correlation was observed between cell number per subset and RNA yield. The study compared the TCRB repertoires of sorted circulating CD4+ T cell subsets in recently diagnosed type 1 diabetes patients with those in matched healthy donors. What the work shows at the level of the full study, not this receptor alone: The naive, central memory and regulatory TCRB repertoires appeared to resemble one another more closely among patients than among healthy donors. A moderate but significant shortening of TCRB CDR3 length was observed in type 1 diabetes patients in all four CD4+ subsets. Shorter templates might have been favored by PCR, but patient and control samples were amplified and corrected together, so both groups would have been affected equally by any skew. Because cDNA was sequenced instead of genomic DNA, highly expressing activated cells could be over-represented, though the groups showed no difference in activation or CD3 levels. HLA sub-analyses involved small numbers of individuals, so any influence of HLA type on TCRB rearrangement remained unresolved. Fewer insertions and more nucleotide deletions at VDJ recombination sites were observed in patients with type 1 diabetes, implying thymic rearrangement abnormalities.

All of the isolated RNA was reverse transcribed with the High Capacity cDNA Reverse Transcription Kit, so expressed TCRB transcripts were sequenced. Deep immunoSEQ sequencing was performed on naive, central memory and regulatory T cell samples, with an average of around 3.5 million total reads per sample. After sorted cells were lysed in RLT buffer, RNA was extracted with DNase-treated RNeasy Micro or Mini kits, with the choice depending on cell number. To prevent cross-contamination, each cell subset was processed individually, whereas patient and healthy donor samples were processed jointly. The immunoSEQ multiplex PCR was used to amplify TCRB sequences from cDNA, generating 87-bp fragments that spanned the CDR3 region. Sequencing of the amplicons was performed on the Illumina HiSeq platform. In the original analysis: Synthetic template baselines were used to correct PCR bias computationally, reads within Hamming distance 2 were collapsed together, and singletons that could not be merged were discarded. Reads were aligned against IMGT to assign V, D and J genes, CDR3 length and insertions or deletions at six rearrangement sites. Within each subset, clonotype counts were normalized to the number of sorted cells before true diversity and Gini coefficients were calculated with the tcR R package. The overlap coefficient, calculated on TCRB nucleotide sequences, was used to measure repertoire sharing. Out-of-frame TCRB sequences from naive cells were analyzed to stand in for the pre-selection repertoire. Imported from immuneACCESS, the table was reduced by TCRdb to in-frame sequences with V and J called. These copies leave out some clones; in studies compared against another copy, an unresolved V gene accounts for under half, and the cause of the remainder is not known. That table gives V, J and clone size, and the DNA gave D and trimming. Here the sample has 400,000 to 550,000 clones; over 9.5% occur a single time. Together, the top ten hold roughly 0.046% of the sample.

The germline ends are 13 bases apart after V is trimmed by 3 bases and J by 4 bases. The germline V gene encodes CDR1 SGHAT and CDR2 FQNNGV. The CDR3 holds 15 amino acids from the cysteine to the phenylalanine. The read is trimmed to its CDR3 DNA, 45 bases read in frame from base 1. This clone was counted between two and nine times. The antigen it binds to is not known. Qualities for individual bases were not recorded, and no much larger clone is one base off. From each donor, a single peripheral blood sample of about 100 mL on average was drawn into heparinised tubes. Using a panel that included CD45RO, CCR7, CD25, CD127, CD95 and CD27, naive, central memory, regulatory and stem cell-like memory CD4+ T cells were sorted on a BD FACSAria II. Every sorted population had a purity above 95%. PBMCs were isolated right away by Lymphoprep density gradient centrifugation and were stained directly, without culture. So that batch effects would be minimized, each experiment stained and sorted samples in pairs, pairing one healthy donor with one patient.

Here the chain combines TRBV11-2 and TRBJ2-4; TRBD1 is a possible D gene, resting on 5 matching bases. The sample taken for sequencing was naive CD4+ T cells from blood. What this sample's cell subset or site label stands for: true naive CD4+ T cells. The TCR originated in a woman between 18 and 30 years old in good health. This receptor has the CDR3 CASSFLGLSKNIQYF. The DNA sequence is as follows: TGTGCCAGCAGCTTTTTGGGGCTATCGAAAAACATTCAGTACTTC.